This record concerns one T cell receptor (beta chain) sequence. Method: immunoSEQ multiplex PCR; TCRdb's copy keeps in-frame clones and lacks some. Among some 220,000 clones listed, about 78% were seen once. The data stem from a study of blood T cell repertoires in COVID-19. The sequenced sample was peripheral blood. This TCR was sampled from a woman in her seventies with acute or convalescent COVID-19.

CDR3 sequence (DNA): TGCGCCAGCAGCCCCGGCGAGGGGAACACTGAAGCTTTCTTT. Translated, it gives CASSPGEGNTEAFF. The chain carries TRBV5-1 and TRBJ1-1, with D unresolved. CDR1 and CDR2 from the germline V gene are SGHRS and YFSETQ. This CDR3 is built from 14 residues. The V and J ends lost 4 bases and 1 base respectively, with 11 bases between them.